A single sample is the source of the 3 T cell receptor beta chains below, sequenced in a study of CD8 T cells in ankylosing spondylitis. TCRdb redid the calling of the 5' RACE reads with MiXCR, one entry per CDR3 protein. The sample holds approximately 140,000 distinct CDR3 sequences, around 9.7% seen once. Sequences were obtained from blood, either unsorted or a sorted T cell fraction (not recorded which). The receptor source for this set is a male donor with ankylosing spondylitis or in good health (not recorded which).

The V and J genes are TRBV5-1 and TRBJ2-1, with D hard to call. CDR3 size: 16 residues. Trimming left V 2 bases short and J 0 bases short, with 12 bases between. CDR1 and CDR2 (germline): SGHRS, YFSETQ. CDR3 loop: CASSLSRASSYNEQFF. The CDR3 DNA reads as TGCGCCAGCAGCTTAAGTAGGGCAAGCTCCTACAATGAGCAGTTCTTC.

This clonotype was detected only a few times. The chain's CDR3 is CASMPAGGPYEQYF. The CDR3 nucleotides are TGTGCCAGCATGCCCGCGGGAGGGCCCTACGAGCAGTACTTC. The chain couples TRBV6-1 to TRBJ2-7, with 9 bases aligning to TRBD2. After removal of 7 bases from V and 2 bases from J, the junction contained 6 bases not matched to a gene. Germline lookup yields CDR1 MNHNS and CDR2 SASEGT. The CDR3 is made up of 14 amino acids.

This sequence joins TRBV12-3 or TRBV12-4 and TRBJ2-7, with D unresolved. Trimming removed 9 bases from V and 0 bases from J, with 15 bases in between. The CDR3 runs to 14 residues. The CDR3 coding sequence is TGTGCCAGTAAAGACATTTATAGCTCCTACGAGCAGTACTTC. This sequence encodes CASKDIYSSYEQYF.